This T cell receptor beta chain was sequenced during a study of T cell repertoires and HLA-DP antigens. Study at large: DNA input averaged about 220 ng in sorted CD137+CD4+ and about 1,200 ng in pre-culture CD4+.

Deletions cut 1 base from V and 4 bases from J, with 11 bases between. Per the germline V gene, CDR1 is SGHVS and CDR2 is FNYEAQ. The CDR3 length is 15 residues. Of note for this clone: Its cognate antigen is unknown.

Sequencing used immunoSEQ multiplex PCR; TCRdb keeps in-frame clones, though not all of them. This table has 65,000 to 90,000 clones, around 80% appearing once. Study-level points and caveats: Total CD4+ responders were stimulated by HeLa antigen-presenting cells. Naive and memory CD4+ repertoires were not analysed separately.

The sequenced material came from CD4+ T cells from PBMCs. The chain carries TRBV7-6 and TRBJ2-1, with D possibly TRBD2 on 5 matching bases. The receptor's source is a man aged 55-75 years in good health and CMV-seronegative. The CDR3, as DNA: TGTGCCAGCAGCTTAGGACGGGAAATGTACAATGAGCAGTTCTTC. Translation gives CASSLGREMYNEQFF.